Following are 10 T cell receptor beta chains from one sample sequenced in a study of blood T cell repertoires in COVID-19. Clones were read by immunoSEQ multiplex PCR, and TCRdb kept only the in-frame ones, dropping some. The profile shows some 65,000 clones, 90% to 95% of them singletons. Sequenced: peripheral blood. The receptors shown here come from an older man with active COVID-19.

V gene TRBV7-3 combines with J gene TRBJ2-7; 10 bases line up with TRBD1. The trim removed 0 bases at V and 11 bases at J, leaving 10 bases unmatched. Germline V gene data show CDR1 as SGHTA and CDR2 as FQGTGA. The CDR3 has 15 amino acids. DNA for the CDR3: TGTGCCAGCAGCTTAACGGGGGACAGGGGCCATTTGAAGTACTTC. It translates to CASSLTGDRGHLKYF.

The chain recombines TRBV6-2 or TRBV6-3 with TRBJ2-3; D is unclear. There are 11 residues in the CDR3. V shed 5 bases and J shed 2 bases, with 2 bases lying between them. Germline CDR1 and CDR2: MNHEY and SVGEGT. DNA of the CDR3: TGTGCCAGCAGTCACACAGATACGCAGTATTTT. It is translated as CASSHTDTQYF.

This sequence joins TRBV2 and TRBJ1-1, with a weak D call TRBD1 (6 bases). Between the trimmed V and J ends, which lost 9 bases and 5 bases, there was a span of 16 bases. CDR1 is SNHLY, CDR2 FYNNEI, per germline. This CDR3 has 13 residues. As DNA, the CDR3 is TGTGCCAGTCAGCAGGGGCTGGCGACTGAAGCTTTCTTT. Encoded protein: CASQQGLATEAFF.

The chain carries TRBV6-2 or TRBV6-3 and TRBJ2-2; TRBD2 agrees at 9 bases. This CDR3 is built from 17 residues. The V and J ends lost 7 bases and 7 bases, in that order; junction bases with no gene match: 16. Germline V gene sequence: CDR1 MNHEY, CDR2 SVGEGT. CDR3: CASTPRSGGTYVGELFF. Here the CDR3 DNA reads TGTGCCAGCACCCCCCGGAGCGGGGGGACCTACGTCGGGGAGCTGTTTTTT.

The rearrangement links TRBV29-1 to TRBJ2-1; 15 bases are a match to TRBD2. From germline, CDR1 is SQVTM and CDR2 ANQGSEA. Trimming cost V 2 bases and J 9 bases; bases outside gene matches: 8. This CDR3 has 16 amino acids. The CDR3 region is CSVETRGLAGGLEQFF. Written as DNA, the CDR3 is TGCAGCGTTGAAACCCGGGGACTAGCGGGGGGTCTTGAGCAGTTCTTC.

The V gene is TRBV29-1, the J gene TRBJ1-1; TRBD1 matches 8 bases. There are 15 residues in the CDR3. Looked up from germline, CDR1 is SQVTM and CDR2 is ANQGSEA. V was pared by 5 bases and J by 7 bases, with 15 bases of the junction left unmatched. The CDR3 spells CSVNKLDRGSIEAFF. The CDR3 DNA is TGCAGCGTTAATAAATTAGACAGGGGTTCGATTGAAGCTTTCTTT.

The V gene is TRBV12-3 or TRBV12-4, the J gene TRBJ1-4; 7 nucleotides match TRBD1. The CDR3 is 13 residues long. The V and J ends lost 6 bases and 7 bases, in that order; junction bases with no gene match: 5. CDR3 in amino acids: CASRPGTAEKLFF. As DNA, the CDR3 is TGTGCCAGCAGGCCCGGGACAGCTGAAAAACTGTTTTTT.

The J gene is TRBJ1-2, the V gene TRBV9; 7 positions agree with TRBD1. The CDR3 contains 16 residues. Germline V gene data show CDR1 as SGDLS and CDR2 as YYNGEE. V shed 0 bases, J shed 6 bases, and the junction held 11 bases outside the gene matches. CDR3 in DNA: TGTGCCAGCAGCGTAGGTATAGGGGGCGTCGGTGATGGCTACACCTTC. Amino acid sequence: CASSVGIGGVGDGYTF.

This clone was picked up one time. The chain employs TRBV7-9 and TRBJ2-5; perhaps TRBD1 as D (5 bases). Per the germline V gene, CDR1 is SEHNR and CDR2 is FQNEAQ (reference sequence). CDR3 length: 15 amino acids. The V end lost 5 bases, the J end lost 4 bases, and 17 bases lay between the germline ends. The CDR3 region is CASSSNTGLGETQYF. CDR3 DNA: TGTGCCAGCAGCAGTAATACAGGCTTGGGAGAGACCCAGTACTTC.

This clone is medium-sized. The chain employs TRBV7-9 and TRBJ1-6, with D tentatively TRBD1 (6 bases). This CDR3 comprises 17 residues. V lost 4 bases and J 9 bases, leaving 22 bases between the germline ends. CDR1 SEHNR and CDR2 FQNEAQ come from the germline V gene (reference sequence). The DNA of the CDR3 is TGTGCCAGCAGCTCCCACGAGTCCGGGGGGGCTGCTTCACCCCTCCACTTT. It is translated as CASSSHESGGAASPLHF.